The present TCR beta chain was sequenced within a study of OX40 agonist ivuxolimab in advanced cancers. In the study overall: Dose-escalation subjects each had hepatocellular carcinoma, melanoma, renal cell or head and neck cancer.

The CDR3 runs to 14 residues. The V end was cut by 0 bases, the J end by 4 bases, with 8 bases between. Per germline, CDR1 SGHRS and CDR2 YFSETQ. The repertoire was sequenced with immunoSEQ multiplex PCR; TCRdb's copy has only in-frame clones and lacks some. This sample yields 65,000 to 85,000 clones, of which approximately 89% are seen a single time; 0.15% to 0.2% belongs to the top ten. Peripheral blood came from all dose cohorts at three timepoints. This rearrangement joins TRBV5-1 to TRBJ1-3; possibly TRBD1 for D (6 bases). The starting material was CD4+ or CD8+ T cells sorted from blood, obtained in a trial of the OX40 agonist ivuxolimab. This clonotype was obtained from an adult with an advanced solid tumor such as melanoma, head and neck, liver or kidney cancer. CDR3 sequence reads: CASSLDRVGNTIYF. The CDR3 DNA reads TGCGCCAGCAGCTTGGACAGGGTGGGAAACACCATATATTTT.